Listed below are T cell receptor beta chains from one sample, sequenced in a study of blood T cell repertoires in COVID-19. This table comes from immunoSEQ multiplex PCR, and its TCRdb copy is limited to in-frame clones, with some not included. The sample gives about 480,000 clones, approximately 88% of which show up once; around an eighth is in the top ten. Material for sequencing was peripheral blood. Receptors were obtained from a woman aged 45 to 65 with COVID-19, enrolled during active disease. Each CDR3 is given with its conserved first and last residue. D genes are given only for firm matches. Only part of the rows carry a size: once, few, many, or a class if the clone is expanded.

TGTGCCAGCACCCTGGGGCAGGCCGATGGCTACACCTTC,CASTLGQADGYTF,NA,TRBV2,NA,TRBJ1-2
TGTGCCAGCAGCCAAGCGGGGACTTTCCCCACAGATACGCAGTATTTT,CASSQAGTFPTDTQYF,NA,TRBV3-1/TRBV3-2,NA,TRBJ2-3
TGCGCCAGCAGCTTGGACACCAACACTGAAGCTTTCTTT,CASSLDTNTEAFF,NA,TRBV5-1,NA,TRBJ1-1
TGCGCCAGCAGCTTGGAACTTACGGGGACATCCAAAGCTTTCTTT,CASSLELTGTSKAFF,NA,TRBV5-1,few,TRBJ1-1
TGTGCCAGCAACGAAGGACTGGGCTCCTACGAGCAGTACTTC,CASNEGLGSYEQYF,NA,TRBV3-1/TRBV3-2,NA,TRBJ2-7
TGCGCCAGCAGCCTCCGATGGGGCAGGGGAAACGATTCACCCCTCCACTTT,CASSLRWGRGNDSPLHF,NA,TRBV4-1,NA,TRBJ1-6
TGTGCCAGCAGTTTTATAGGCGGGGGGGCGGGTGAGCAGTTCTTC,CASSFIGGGAGEQFF,TRBD2,TRBV27,NA,TRBJ2-1
TGTGCCAGTAGTATAGGTCTACCTTACGAGCAGTACTTC,CASSIGLPYEQYF,NA,TRBV19,NA,TRBJ2-7
TGTGCCAGTACCCAGGGGTGGGGAGGCTACACCTTC,CASTQGWGGYTF,NA,TRBV19,NA,TRBJ1-2
TGTGCCAGCAGCCGACGGGGTGGTGAGCAGTTCTTC,CASSRRGGEQFF,NA,TRBV27,NA,TRBJ2-1
TGTGCCACCAGCAGAGAGGTAGCAGGGATCTACGAGCAGTACTTC,CATSREVAGIYEQYF,NA,TRBV15,NA,TRBJ2-7
TGTGTCAGCAGTGCTGGCGGGGCTTTCACAGATACGCAGTATTTT,CVSSAGGAFTDTQYF,NA,TRBV6-4,NA,TRBJ2-3
TGTGCCAGCAGCTCGGGGGGGAATGATGAAAAACTGTTTTTT,CASSSGGNDEKLFF,NA,TRBV5-4,NA,TRBJ1-4
TGTGCCAGCAGCGTATCCAGGCTTAACTATGGCTACACCTTC,CASSVSRLNYGYTF,NA,TRBV9,NA,TRBJ1-2
TGCGCCAGCAGCTTTACAGGGATGGTGGCCTACGAGCAGTACTTC,CASSFTGMVAYEQYF,NA,TRBV5-1,NA,TRBJ2-7
TGTGCCATGTCCCCGGGTTTTCACCCTTACGAGCAGTACTTC,CAMSPGFHPYEQYF,NA,TRBV5-3,NA,TRBJ2-7
TGTGCCAGCAGCTTCAATAATTCACCCCTCCACTTT,CASSFNNSPLHF,NA,TRBV7-2,NA,TRBJ1-6
TGTGCCAGCCGCGACAGGAGCAATCAGCCCCAGCATTTT,CASRDRSNQPQHF,NA,TRBV12-3/TRBV12-4,NA,TRBJ1-5
TGCGCCAGCAGCCGCTCCCTAGGTAGCGGGGGAAGTGAGCAGTTCTTC,CASSRSLGSGGSEQFF,TRBD2,TRBV4-1,NA,TRBJ2-1
TGCGCCAGCAGCTTGGCCAGGGGGGCAAGAACTGAAGCTTTCTTT,CASSLARGARTEAFF,TRBD1,TRBV5-1,NA,TRBJ1-1
TGTGCCAGTAGTGAGTTGTCTGGAAACACCATATATTTT,CASSELSGNTIYF,NA,TRBV19,NA,TRBJ1-3
TGTGCCAGCAGCCCTCCGGGGTTGGACGAGCAGTACTTC,CASSPPGLDEQYF,NA,TRBV5-6,NA,TRBJ2-7
TGTGCCAGCCACTCCCGGCAGGGAGGGGATCAGCCCCAGCATTTT,CASHSRQGGDQPQHF,NA,TRBV6-5,NA,TRBJ1-5
TGTGCCAGTAGTATAGACAGGGGGAACACTGAAGCTTTCTTT,CASSIDRGNTEAFF,NA,TRBV19,NA,TRBJ1-1
TGTGCCAGCACCCACCGGGACAGGGTTGGCTACACCTTC,CASTHRDRVGYTF,TRBD1,TRBV28,NA,TRBJ1-2
TGTGCCAGTGCGACCTTCCAGGGACATACGAACACTGAAGCTTTCTTT,CASATFQGHTNTEAFF,NA,TRBV19,NA,TRBJ1-1
TGTGCCATTGGACCGGGGAACTATGGCTACACCTTC,CAIGPGNYGYTF,NA,TRBV10-3,NA,TRBJ1-2
TGTGCCAGCAGTTCGATGCTACTAGCGGGGGGGAGAGATACGCAGTATTTT,CASSSMLLAGGRDTQYF,TRBD2,TRBV27,NA,TRBJ2-3
TGTGCCAGTTCAGAAGGGGCCGCCACAGATACGCAGTATTTT,CASSEGAATDTQYF,NA,TRBV6-5,NA,TRBJ2-3
TGTGCCAGCAGTCGGGGCCGGGGGACCGACGAGCAGTACTTC,CASSRGRGTDEQYF,NA,TRBV6-2/TRBV6-3,NA,TRBJ2-7
TGTGCCACCAGCAGAGATGGAGCGTCCTCCTACGAGCAGTACTTC,CATSRDGASSYEQYF,NA,TRBV15,once,TRBJ2-7
TGTGCCAGCCGCCTTCGTCCCGGGACTAGCGGGGGGTGGGCCGGGGAGCTGTTTTTT,CASRLRPGTSGGWAGELFF,NA,TRBV21-1,NA,TRBJ2-2
TGTGCCAGCAGTGGGACAGGTCTCTATGGCTACACCTTC,CASSGTGLYGYTF,TRBD1,TRBV25-1,NA,TRBJ1-2
TGTGCCAGCAGCCCTCTCCGGGACAGGGGGAGAGTGGTTGGCGAAAAACTGTTTTTT,CASSPLRDRGRVVGEKLFF,TRBD1,TRBV3-1/TRBV3-2,NA,TRBJ1-4
TGCGCCAGCAGCTCCCGGGACAGGGGAAGGAACAATGAGCAGTTCTTC,CASSSRDRGRNNEQFF,TRBD1,TRBV10-1,NA,TRBJ2-1
TGTGCCTGGAGTGACGACAGGGGGATCGCTGGCTACACCTTC,CAWSDDRGIAGYTF,TRBD1,TRBV30,NA,TRBJ1-2
TGTGCCATCAGCCCGACTAGCGGCACAGATACGCAGTATTTT,CAISPTSGTDTQYF,TRBD2,TRBV10-3,NA,TRBJ2-3
TGTGCCACCAGCGGAGGACTAGCGGGGGGGCAAGAGACCCAGTACTTC,CATSGGLAGGQETQYF,TRBD2,TRBV15,NA,TRBJ2-5
TGCGCCAGCACCACGACAGGGCATCGGAACACTGAAGCTTTCTTT,CASTTTGHRNTEAFF,TRBD1,TRBV5-1,NA,TRBJ1-1
TGCGCCAGCACCCCCGTGTTAGCGGGGGGGAAGACCGGGGAGCTGTTTTTT,CASTPVLAGGKTGELFF,TRBD2,TRBV5-1,NA,TRBJ2-2
TGTGCCAGCAGCCATTGGCAGGGGACCTACGAGCAGTACTTC,CASSHWQGTYEQYF,NA,TRBV3-1/TRBV3-2,NA,TRBJ2-7
TGTGCCAGCAGTGAAATGCCCGCAGGCCGATATGGCTACACCTTC,CASSEMPAGRYGYTF,NA,TRBV6-1,NA,TRBJ1-2